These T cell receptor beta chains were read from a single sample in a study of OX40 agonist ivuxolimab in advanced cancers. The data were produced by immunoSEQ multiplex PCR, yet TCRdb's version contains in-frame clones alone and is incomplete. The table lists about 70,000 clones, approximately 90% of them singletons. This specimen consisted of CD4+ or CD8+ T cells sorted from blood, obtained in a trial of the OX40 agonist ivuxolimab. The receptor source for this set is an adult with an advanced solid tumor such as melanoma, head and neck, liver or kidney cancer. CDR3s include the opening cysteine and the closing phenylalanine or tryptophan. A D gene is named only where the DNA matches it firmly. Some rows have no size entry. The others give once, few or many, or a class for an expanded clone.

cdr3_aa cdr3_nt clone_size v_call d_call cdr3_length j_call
CASSSTDSQPYEQYF TGTGCCAGCAGCTCCACAGACAGCCAGCCCTACGAGCAGTACTTC NA TRBV11-1 NA 15 TRBJ2-7
CASSPSGGYEQYF TGTGCCAGCAGCCCATCAGGGGGCTACGAGCAGTACTTC NA TRBV7-9 TRBD1 13 TRBJ2-7
CASSGQSSNQPQHF TGTGCCAGCAGTGGACAGTCTAGCAATCAGCCCCAGCATTTT NA TRBV6-6 NA 14 TRBJ1-5
CASSRTGASYEQYF TGTGCCAGCTCAAGGACAGGGGCCTCCTACGAGCAGTACTTC once TRBV18 TRBD1 14 TRBJ2-7
CASSGQGENTGELFF TGTGCCAGCAGTGGTCAGGGGGAGAACACCGGGGAGCTGTTTTTT NA TRBV25-1 TRBD1 15 TRBJ2-2
CASSQTLRETQYF TGTGCCAGCAGCCAGACCCTGAGAGAGACCCAGTACTTC NA TRBV7-9 NA 13 TRBJ2-5
CASASGENQETQYF TGTGCCAGTGCTAGCGGGGAGAACCAAGAGACCCAGTACTTC NA TRBV6-1 TRBD2 14 TRBJ2-5
CASSALPGANVLTF TGTGCCAGCAGCGCTTTGCCTGGGGCCAACGTCCTGACTTTC NA TRBV5-3 NA 14 TRBJ2-6
CASSSGTGGAGNEQFF TGCGCCAGCAGCTCCGGGACAGGGGGCGCGGGGAATGAGCAGTTCTTC NA TRBV5-1 TRBD1 16 TRBJ2-1
CASSQSPGQGADKNIQYF TGTGCCAGCAGCCAAAGCCCGGGACAGGGGGCGGACAAAAACATTCAGTACTTC once TRBV13 TRBD1 18 TRBJ2-4
CASSLGPFATLQETQYF TGTGCCAGCAGCTTAGGCCCTTTTGCCACATTACAAGAGACCCAGTACTTC NA TRBV7-7 NA 17 TRBJ2-5
CASSYSVYSDEQFF TGTGCCAGCAGTTACTCGGTCTATTCGGATGAGCAGTTCTTC NA TRBV6-5 NA 14 TRBJ2-1
CASSFLIDRAGDEQFF TGCGCCAGCAGCTTCCTAATTGATCGTGCAGGGGATGAGCAGTTCTTC NA TRBV5-1 NA 16 TRBJ2-1
CASGLDRGANVLTF TGTGCCAGCGGACTGGATCGAGGGGCCAACGTCCTGACTTTC NA TRBV27 NA 14 TRBJ2-6
CASKGSYEQYF TGCGCCAGCAAGGGTTCCTACGAGCAGTACTTC NA TRBV5-1 NA 11 TRBJ2-7
CAISDGPVNSYEQYF TGTGCCATCAGTGACGGACCTGTCAACTCCTACGAGCAGTACTTC NA TRBV10-3 NA 15 TRBJ2-7
CASSEPAGVSDTQYF TGTGCCAGCAGCGAACCAGCGGGGGTATCAGATACGCAGTATTTT NA TRBV9 TRBD2 15 TRBJ2-3
CASSGTGQANYGYTF TGTGCCAGCAGCGGCACAGGGCAAGCTAACTATGGCTACACCTTC NA TRBV7-9 NA 15 TRBJ1-2
CASSLAGAYEQYF TGTGCCAGCAGTTTGGCAGGGGCCTACGAGCAGTACTTC NA TRBV27 NA 13 TRBJ2-7
CAILHHSGNTIYF TGTGCCATCCTACATCACTCTGGAAACACCATATATTTT NA TRBV18 NA 13 TRBJ1-3
CASSESGNTIYF TGTGCCAGCAGTGAAAGCGGAAACACCATATATTTT NA TRBV6-1 NA 12 TRBJ1-3
CASSLSGEGSYNEQFF TGTGCCAGCAGCCTATCGGGAGAGGGGTCCTACAATGAGCAGTTCTTC NA TRBV16 NA 16 TRBJ2-1
CASSTGTGGRYEQYF TGTGCCAGCAGTACTGGGACGGGGGGTCGCTACGAGCAGTACTTC NA TRBV27 TRBD2 15 TRBJ2-7
CASSLVGGGTAETQYF TGTGCCAGCAGCTTAGTTGGCGGGGGGACCGCGGAGACCCAGTACTTC NA TRBV11-2 TRBD2 16 TRBJ2-5
CASSLSGYEQYF TGTGCCAGCAGCTTATCTGGATACGAGCAGTACTTC NA TRBV7-9 NA 12 TRBJ2-7
CASSYEDRRYNEQFF TGTGCCAGCAGTTACGAGGACAGGAGGTACAATGAGCAGTTCTTC NA TRBV6-6 TRBD1 15 TRBJ2-1
CASSLSGGDTGELFF TGTGCCAGCAGCCTCTCGGGGGGGGACACCGGGGAGCTGTTTTTT NA TRBV7-8 TRBD2 15 TRBJ2-2
CASEKRGDTQYF TGTGCTAGTGAGAAGCGGGGGGATACGCAGTATTTT NA TRBV12-5 TRBD2 12 TRBJ2-3
CASSAGLGAGNTIYF TGTGCCAGCAGCGCCGGACTGGGGGCAGGAAACACCATATATTTT once TRBV7-8 NA 15 TRBJ1-3
CASRLTSGGTDTQYF TGTGCCAGCAGATTGACTAGCGGGGGCACAGATACGCAGTATTTT NA TRBV6-1 TRBD2 15 TRBJ2-3
CASSWAGLNTEAFF TGTGCCAGCAGTTGGGCAGGCCTGAACACTGAAGCTTTCTTT NA TRBV27 NA 14 TRBJ1-1
CASVPGQFVLNYGYTF TGTGCCAGCGTTCCGGGACAATTTGTTTTGAACTATGGCTACACCTTC NA TRBV7-8 NA 16 TRBJ1-2
CASSLVQGQDTQYF TGTGCCAGCAGCTTAGTACAGGGTCAAGATACGCAGTATTTT NA TRBV7-9 NA 14 TRBJ2-3
CASSLKGAGANYGYTF TGTGCCAGCAGCTTAAAAGGTGCAGGGGCTAACTATGGCTACACCTTC NA TRBV7-8 NA 16 TRBJ1-2
CATSRDWNSPLHF TGTGCCACCAGCAGAGATTGGAACTCACCCCTCCACTTT NA TRBV15 NA 13 TRBJ1-6
CASSFGVSSYNEQFF TGCGCCAGCAGCTTCGGGGTAAGCTCCTACAATGAGCAGTTCTTC NA TRBV5-1 NA 15 TRBJ2-1
CASSPDTMNTEAFF TGCGCCAGCAGCCCGGACACTATGAACACTGAAGCTTTCTTT NA TRBV5-1 NA 14 TRBJ1-1
CASSLVQGASTEAFF TGTGCCAGCAGCTTAGTACAGGGGGCGAGCACTGAAGCTTTCTTT NA TRBV13 TRBD1 15 TRBJ1-1
CASSPWITDTQYF TGTGCCAGCAGTCCGTGGATTACAGATACGCAGTATTTT NA TRBV6-5 NA 13 TRBJ2-3
CASSGGTGGSHEQFF TGTGCCAGCAGCGGAGGGACAGGGGGGAGCCATGAGCAGTTCTTC NA TRBV9 TRBD1 15 TRBJ2-1
CAINTGVGPEEQYF TGTGCCATCAATACGGGGGTGGGTCCCGAAGAGCAGTACTTC NA TRBV10-3 NA 14 TRBJ2-7
CASSVGAGGGYEQYF TGTGCCAGCAGCGTAGGTGCAGGGGGGGGATACGAGCAGTACTTC NA TRBV9 NA 15 TRBJ2-7
CASSQMTGPGSYEQYF TGTGCCAGCAGCCAAATGACAGGTCCGGGCTCCTACGAGCAGTACTTC NA TRBV7-9 NA 16 TRBJ2-7
CASFTWGGKGYTF TGTGCCAGTTTTACTTGGGGGGGAAAGGGCTACACCTTC NA TRBV2 NA 13 TRBJ1-2
CASSDLAGAETQYF TGTGCCAGCAGTGACCTAGCGGGGGCCGAGACCCAGTACTTC NA TRBV6-4 TRBD2 14 TRBJ2-5
CASTPGALRDTQYF TGTGCCAGCACCCCGGGGGCCCTACGGGATACGCAGTATTTT NA TRBV6-5 NA 14 TRBJ2-3
CASSQDQEGWGYTF TGCGCCAGCAGCCAAGATCAAGAGGGCTGGGGCTACACCTTC NA TRBV4-1 NA 14 TRBJ1-2
CAISESGQGFSSPLHF TGTGCCATCAGTGAGTCAGGACAGGGATTTTCTTCACCCCTCCACTTT NA TRBV10-3 TRBD1 16 TRBJ1-6
CASSQPGEGDNSPLHF TGCGCCAGCAGCCAACCAGGGGAGGGAGATAATTCACCCCTCCACTTT NA TRBV4-1 NA 16 TRBJ1-6
CARSFIGSDLEQYF TGTGCCAGAAGCTTTATCGGATCCGACTTAGAGCAGTACTTC NA TRBV5-3 NA 14 TRBJ2-7
CASSSGLTAQETQYF TGCGCCAGCAGCTCAGGACTGACAGCACAAGAGACCCAGTACTTC once TRBV5-1 NA 15 TRBJ2-5
CASSPPGALNSPLHF TGTGCCAGCAGCCCACCGGGGGCCTTAAATTCACCCCTCCACTTT NA TRBV9 NA 15 TRBJ1-6
CASSHYTGELFF TGTGCCAGCAGCCATTACACCGGGGAGCTGTTTTTT NA TRBV11-2 NA 12 TRBJ2-2